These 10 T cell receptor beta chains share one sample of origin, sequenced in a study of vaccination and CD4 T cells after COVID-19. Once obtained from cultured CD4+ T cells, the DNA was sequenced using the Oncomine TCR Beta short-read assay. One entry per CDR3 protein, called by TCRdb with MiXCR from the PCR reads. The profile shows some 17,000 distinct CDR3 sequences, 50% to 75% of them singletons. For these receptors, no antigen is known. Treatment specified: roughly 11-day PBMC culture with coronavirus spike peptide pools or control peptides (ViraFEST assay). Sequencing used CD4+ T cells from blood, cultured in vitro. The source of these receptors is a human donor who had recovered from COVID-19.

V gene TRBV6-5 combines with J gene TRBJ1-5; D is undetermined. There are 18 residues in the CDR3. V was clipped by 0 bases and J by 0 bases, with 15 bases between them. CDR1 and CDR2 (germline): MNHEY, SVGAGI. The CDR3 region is CASSYSTFPGGSNQPQHF. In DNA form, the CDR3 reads TGTGCCAGCAGTTACTCGACGTTCCCAGGCGGTAGCAATCAGCCCCAGCATTTT.

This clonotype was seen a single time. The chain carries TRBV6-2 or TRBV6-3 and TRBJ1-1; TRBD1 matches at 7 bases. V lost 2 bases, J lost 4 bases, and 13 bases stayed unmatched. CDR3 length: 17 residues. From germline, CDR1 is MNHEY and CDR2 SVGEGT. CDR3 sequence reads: CASSYHLRTGFTTEAFF. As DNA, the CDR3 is TGTGCCAGCAGTTACCATCTCCGGACAGGCTTTACCACTGAAGCTTTCTTT.

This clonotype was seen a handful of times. CDR3 DNA: TGCAGTGCTCCTAATCCCCGGGACAGCACAGATACGCAGTATTTT. Amino acids: CSAPNPRDSTDTQYF. This chain connects TRBV20-1 to TRBJ2-3, with D perhaps matching TRBD1 or TRBD2 (5 bases each). Trimming pared 5 bases from V and 0 bases from J, leaving 15 bases between. Germline lookup yields CDR1 DFQATT and CDR2 SNEGSKA (reference sequence). This CDR3 is built from 15 residues.

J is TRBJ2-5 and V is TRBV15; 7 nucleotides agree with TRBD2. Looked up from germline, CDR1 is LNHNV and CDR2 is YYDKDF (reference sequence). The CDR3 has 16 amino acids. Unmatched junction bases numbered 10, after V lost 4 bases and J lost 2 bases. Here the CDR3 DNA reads TGTGCCACCAGCATAGGTCTAGCGGAAACACAAGAGACCCAGTACTTC. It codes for CATSIGLAETQETQYF.

CDR3 region: CASSIELPRPEQFF. CDR3 nucleotide sequence: TGTGCCAGTAGTATAGAGTTGCCTAGGCCTGAGCAGTTCTTC. The chain combines TRBV19 with TRBJ2-1; D is unresolved. The CDR3 has 14 amino acids. The germline V gene encodes CDR1 LNHDA and CDR2 SQIVND (reference sequence). V lost 0 bases to trimming and J lost 9 bases, with 12 bases between them.

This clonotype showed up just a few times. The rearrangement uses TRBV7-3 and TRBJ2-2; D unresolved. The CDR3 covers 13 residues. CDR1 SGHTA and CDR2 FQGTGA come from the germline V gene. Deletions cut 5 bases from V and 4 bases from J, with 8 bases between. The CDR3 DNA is TGTGCCAGCAGCCGAGATCCCACCGGGGAGCTGTTTTTT. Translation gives CASSRDPTGELFF.

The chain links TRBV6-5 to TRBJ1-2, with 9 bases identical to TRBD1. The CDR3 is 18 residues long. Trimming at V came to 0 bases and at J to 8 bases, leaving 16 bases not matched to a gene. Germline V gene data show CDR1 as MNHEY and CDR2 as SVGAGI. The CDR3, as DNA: TGTGCCAGCAGTTACTCCACCTTTGCTAGGACAGGGGAGGGAGGCTACACCTTC. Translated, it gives CASSYSTFARTGEGGYTF.

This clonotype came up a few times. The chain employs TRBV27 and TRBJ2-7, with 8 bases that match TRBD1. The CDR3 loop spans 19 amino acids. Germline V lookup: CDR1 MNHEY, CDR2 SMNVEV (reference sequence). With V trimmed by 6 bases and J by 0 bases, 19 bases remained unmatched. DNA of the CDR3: TGTGCCAGCAGCCCGACAGGAAACAGGGGGTATAGGAGCTCCTACGAGCAGTACTTC. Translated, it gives CASSPTGNRGYRSSYEQYF.

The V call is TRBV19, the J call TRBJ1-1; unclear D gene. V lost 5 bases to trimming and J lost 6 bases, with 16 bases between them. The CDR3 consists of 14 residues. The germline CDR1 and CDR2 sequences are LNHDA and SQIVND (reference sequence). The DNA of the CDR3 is TGTGCCAGTAGTTTAAGGGCCCAATTGGCTGAAGCTTTCTTT. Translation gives CASSLRAQLAEAFF.

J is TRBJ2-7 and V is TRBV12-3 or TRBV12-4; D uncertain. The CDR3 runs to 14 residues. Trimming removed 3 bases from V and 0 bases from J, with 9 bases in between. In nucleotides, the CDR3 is TGTGCCAGCAGTTTGTTTGGTAGCTCCTACGAGCAGTACTTC. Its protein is CASSLFGSSYEQYF.